The table lists the clone carrying this T cell receptor beta chain with a few counts. No antigen is known for it. Vbeta (60) and Jbeta (13) primers were used in the PCR. Study processing details: Approximately 11 million of 80 million to 85 million unique TCR beta chains were shared, per a later count. The data were produced by immunoSEQ multiplex PCR, yet TCRdb's version contains in-frame clones alone and is incomplete. The V and J calls and clone size are taken from that table; D and trimming were inferred from the DNA. The sample carries under 200,000 clones, around 79% recorded once. The germline V gene has CDR1 ENHRY and CDR2 SYGVKD. The CDR3 has 12 residues. Trimming took off 4 bases at V and 2 bases at J, with 6 bases between the two ends. The sample comes from a study of cytomegalovirus exposure and HLA in healthy donors. Study-wide findings and caveats: In a later analysis, at a false discovery rate of 0.05, 17,000 or so TCR beta sequences matched HLA alleles.

The chain couples TRBV10-3 to TRBJ2-7; D is perhaps TRBD2 (6 bases). The specimen sequenced was PBMCs. The sequence was collected from a male donor in good health and CMV-seropositive. The CDR3 sequence: CAISAGAYEQYF. CDR3 in DNA: TGTGCCATCAGTGCGGGGGCCTACGAGCAGTACTTC.